The entry below gives a single T cell receptor (beta chain) sequence along with its context. Donors showed nominal health when sampled, although they likely had unrecorded immune exposures. The sample is drawn from a study of cytomegalovirus exposure and HLA in healthy donors. The PCR was carried out with 60 Vbeta primers and 13 Jbeta primers. Profiled with immunoSEQ multiplex PCR; TCRdb holds only in-frame clones, not every one. The sample includes approximately 120,000 clones, about 73% of them seen just once. The CDR3 runs 15 residues. Germline assignment: CDR1 MNHEY and CDR2 SVGAGI. The chain is built from TRBV6-5 and TRBJ2-5; 9 positions match TRBD2. The J call is uncertain, as TRBJ2-7 better fits the DNA end. The TCR comes from a woman in her thirties or forties in good health and CMV-seronegative. Sequencing used PBMCs. The CDR3 sequence is CASSYLAGGPHEQYF. DNA for the CDR3: TGTGCCAGCAGTTACCTTGCGGGAGGGCCCCACGAGCAGTACTTC.